Listed below are T cell receptor beta chains from one sample, sequenced in a study of CD8 T cells in Susac syndrome. TCRdb re-derived calls from the immunoSEQ multiplex PCR reads in MiXCR, one entry per CDR3 protein. Of around 130,000 distinct CDR3 sequences in the sample, roughly 95% were seen once. The sample consisted of CD4+ T cells from PBMCs. The receptors come from a human donor with multiple sclerosis. The CDR3 runs from the conserved cysteine through the conserved F or W. Fields, in order: CDR3 length, J gene, V gene, clone size, D gene, CDR3 DNA, CDR3 protein. D genes are given only for firm matches. Clone size appears in some rows only: once, few, many, or a class for an expanded clone.

14,TRBJ2-1,TRBV28,-,TRBD2,TGTGCCAGCTATGGGACTAGCGAGCCTAATGAGCAGTTCTTC,CASYGTSEPNEQFF
12,TRBJ1-5,TRBV3-1,-,-,TGTGCCAGCAGCCAACCGGATCAGCCCCAGCATTTT,CASSQPDQPQHF
14,TRBJ2-7,TRBV18,-,TRBD1,TGTGCCAGCTCACCCCAAGACAGGGTGGGCGAGCAGTACTTC,CASSPQDRVGEQYF
14,TRBJ1-1,TRBV5-1,-,TRBD1,TGCGCCAGCAGCTCGACAGGGGTCTACACTGAAGCTTTCTTT,CASSSTGVYTEAFF
14,TRBJ1-2,TRBV5-1,-,-,TGCGCCAGCAGCCCAACAGGGAATCCGGGGGGCTACACCTTC,CASSPTGNPGGYTF
15,TRBJ2-7,TRBV23-1,once,-,TGCGCCAGCAGTCCCTACAGGGTGATGGTAAACGAGCAGTACTTC,CASSPYRVMVNEQYF
14,TRBJ2-1,TRBV11-2,-,-,TGTGCCAGCAGCTTAGGAACAGGATACAATGAGCAGTTCTTC,CASSLGTGYNEQFF
14,TRBJ2-5,TRBV7-2,-,-,TGTGCCAGCAGCTTGGCGGGGCGACAAGAGACCCAGTACTTC,CASSLAGRQETQYF
14,TRBJ2-7,TRBV7-9,-,TRBD1,TGTGCCAGCAGCTTAATGGTACAGGGGAACGAGCAGTACTTC,CASSLMVQGNEQYF
13,TRBJ2-7,TRBV20-1,-,TRBD2,TGCAGTTCCGGAGCGGGAGGTTCCTACGAGCAGTACTTC,CSSGAGGSYEQYF
14,TRBJ1-1,TRBV12-3/TRBV12-4,-,-,TGTGCCAGCAGATCGGGACACGGGAACACTGAAGCTTTCTTT,CASRSGHGNTEAFF
15,TRBJ1-2,TRBV20-1,-,TRBD1,TGCAGTGCTAGAGATACAGGGGGCGCGAACTATGGCTACACCTTC,CSARDTGGANYGYTF
12,TRBJ1-2,TRBV12-3/TRBV12-4,-,-,TGTGCCAGCACCCGGACGGGCTATGGCTACACCTTC,CASTRTGYGYTF
15,TRBJ2-6,TRBV28,-,-,TGTGCCAGCAGTGCCGGAAGCTCTGGGGCCAACGTCCTGACTTTC,CASSAGSSGANVLTF
13,TRBJ2-5,TRBV5-4,-,-,TGTGCCAGCAGCTTGTTGCCGCTAGAGACCCAGTACTTC,CASSLLPLETQYF
16,TRBJ2-1,TRBV9,once,TRBD2,TGTGCCAGCAGCCCGCGGGGAGGGACTAACGGCAATGAGCAGTTCTTC,CASSPRGGTNGNEQFF
18,TRBJ2-7,TRBV6-2/TRBV6-3,-,TRBD2,TGTGCCAGCAGTTCAACGGGACTAGCGGGAGTAGTCGCCTACGAGCAGTACTTC,CASSSTGLAGVVAYEQYF
14,TRBJ1-1,TRBV5-1,-,TRBD1,TGCGCCAGCAGCTTGGGGACCCCGGGACAGGGAGCTTTCTTT,CASSLGTPGQGAFF
13,TRBJ1-1,TRBV20-1,-,-,TGCAGTGCCTCCCAGGTAGTTGGTAGTGAAGCTTTCTTT,CSASQVVGSEAFF
13,TRBJ1-5,TRBV6-2/TRBV6-3,-,-,TGTGCCAGCAGAACGGGACTGGGTCAGCCCCAGCATTTT,CASRTGLGQPQHF
13,TRBJ1-1,TRBV7-9,-,-,TGTGCCAGCAGCGGCAACCTGAACACTGAAGCTTTCTTT,CASSGNLNTEAFF
14,TRBJ1-2,TRBV2,-,TRBD1,TGTGCCAGCAGTGGGCGACAGGGTAACTATGGCTACACCTTC,CASSGRQGNYGYTF
12,TRBJ1-2,TRBV29-1,-,-,TGCAGCGTGGACAGTTATAACTATGGCTACACCTTC,CSVDSYNYGYTF
11,TRBJ2-7,TRBV29-1,-,-,TGCAGCGTTGAAGACCCTTACGAGCAGTACTTC,CSVEDPYEQYF
14,TRBJ1-4,TRBV20-1,-,-,TGCAGTGCTAGAGCGGGGGCGGCGAGTGAAAAACTGTTTTTT,CSARAGAASEKLFF
14,TRBJ1-2,TRBV12-3/TRBV12-4,once,-,TGTGCCAGCAGCCCTCAGGGGTCCCCTTATGGCTACACCTTC,CASSPQGSPYGYTF
15,TRBJ2-5,TRBV5-1,-,-,TGCGCCAGCAGCTTGTGGGCGGGGAGCCAAGAGACCCAGTACTTC,CASSLWAGSQETQYF
15,TRBJ2-4,TRBV30,-,-,TGTGCCTGGAGTGGACAGGCCGGCGGGAGAAACATTCAGTACTTC,CAWSGQAGGRNIQYF
12,TRBJ1-5,TRBV2,-,-,TGTGCCAGCAGCAGAGGGGAGCTCGGACAGCATTTT,CASSRGELGQHF
15,TRBJ1-4,TRBV28,-,-,TGTGCCAGCAGTCCCTTGGACAGTCGTAATGAAAAACTGTTTTTT,CASSPLDSRNEKLFF
13,TRBJ2-7,TRBV2,-,-,TGTGCCAGCAGTGCAGGACCCCCTGAGGAGCAGTACTTC,CASSAGPPEEQYF
15,TRBJ2-7,TRBV3-1,-,TRBD2,TGTGCCAGCAGCCAAGAACTAGCGGGATCCTACGAGCAGTACTTC,CASSQELAGSYEQYF
13,TRBJ2-7,TRBV6-5,-,-,TGTGCCAGCCGCGTGAGCGGACGTAAGGAGCAGTACTTC,CASRVSGRKEQYF
16,TRBJ1-1,TRBV12-3/TRBV12-4,-,-,TGTGCCAGCAGTTTAGCCGGGACGGTGGCGGGCACTGAAGCTTTCTTT,CASSLAGTVAGTEAFF
17,TRBJ2-1,TRBV3-1,-,TRBD2,TGTGCCAGCAGCCAAGATGTGACTAGCGGGAGGGGCAATGAGCAGTTCTTC,CASSQDVTSGRGNEQFF
12,TRBJ1-2,TRBV29-1,-,-,TGCAGCGTTGAAAGGCAGAATAATCGCTACACCTTC,CSVERQNNRYTF
11,TRBJ2-7,TRBV10-2,-,-,TGCGCCAGCAGTGAAACACGCGAGCAGTACTTC,CASSETREQYF
14,TRBJ1-1,TRBV29-1,-,-,TGCAGCGTTGAGGGTCCGCAGATGAACACTGAAGCTTTCTTT,CSVEGPQMNTEAFF
13,TRBJ2-7,TRBV5-1,-,-,TGCGCCAGCAGCTTTCCGCAGGGCTACGAGCAGTACTTC,CASSFPQGYEQYF
17,TRBJ2-1,TRBV7-3,-,TRBD2,TGTGCCAGCAGCGCCATTCCAGCGGGAGCGACCCACAATGAGCAGTTCTTC,CASSAIPAGATHNEQFF
14,TRBJ2-2,TRBV12-3/TRBV12-4,-,-,TGTGCCAGCAGTTTAGATGGGATCACCGGGGAGCTGTTTTTT,CASSLDGITGELFF
16,TRBJ1-5,TRBV7-8,-,-,TGTGCCAGCAGCCCGCGGGGCGGGTTTGGCAATCAGCCCCAGCATTTT,CASSPRGGFGNQPQHF
16,TRBJ2-3,TRBV28,-,-,TGTGCCAGCAGTCCCCTAGGACTCGGGGGCACAGATACGCAGTATTTT,CASSPLGLGGTDTQYF
13,TRBJ1-1,TRBV27,-,-,TGTGCCAGCAGTTTACAGGCGCGGACTGAAGCTTTCTTT,CASSLQARTEAFF
14,TRBJ1-1,TRBV20-1,-,TRBD1,TGCAGTGCTAGATCGACAGGGTTGAACACTGAAGCTTTCTTT,CSARSTGLNTEAFF
14,TRBJ2-2,TRBV2,once,TRBD1,TGTGCCAGCAGGACAGGGGGTTACACCGGGGAGCTGTTTTTT,CASRTGGYTGELFF
15,TRBJ1-2,TRBV29-1,-,TRBD1,TGCAGCTCAGGGACAGGGGGCGACGCTTCCTATGGCTACACCTTC,CSSGTGGDASYGYTF
16,TRBJ2-7,TRBV3-1,-,TRBD1,TGTGCCAGCAGCCAAGATGGAGGTACAGGGGGTTACGAGCAGTACTTC,CASSQDGGTGGYEQYF
16,TRBJ1-1,TRBV18,-,TRBD1,TGTGCCAGCTCACGAACCGGACAGGGGGCGGGCACTGAAGCTTTCTTT,CASSRTGQGAGTEAFF
14,TRBJ1-5,TRBV29-1,-,-,TGCAGCGTTGAAGACGGGGGTCCGAATCAGCCCCAGCATTTT,CSVEDGGPNQPQHF
14,TRBJ2-7,TRBV15,-,TRBD1,TGTGCCACCAACACCGACAGGGGCCCTTACGAGCAGTACTTC,CATNTDRGPYEQYF
14,TRBJ1-3,TRBV9,-,-,TGTGCCAGCAGCGTATCAGGGACAGGAAACACCATATATTTT,CASSVSGTGNTIYF
16,TRBJ2-4,TRBV18,once,-,TGTGCCAGCTCACCAAATCTTTCCGGGCGTGAAAACATTCAGTACTTC,CASSPNLSGRENIQYF
10,TRBJ2-1,TRBV23-1,-,-,TGCGCCAGCAGCTCAGGGGAGCAGTTCTTC,CASSSGEQFF
15,TRBJ1-5,TRBV4-3,-,-,TGCGCCAGCAGCCAAGATTATCAGGGCAATCAGCCCCAGCATTTT,CASSQDYQGNQPQHF
13,TRBJ1-2,TRBV12-3/TRBV12-4,-,-,TGTGCCAGCAGTTTCGACAGGAACTATGGCTACACCTTC,CASSFDRNYGYTF
14,TRBJ2-5,TRBV27,once,-,TGTGCCAGCAGTCCTTGGCAGCTCCAAGAGACCCAGTACTTC,CASSPWQLQETQYF
14,TRBJ2-3,TRBV30,-,-,TGTGCCTGGTCTAAGGACTCACGGGCAGATACGCAGTATTTT,CAWSKDSRADTQYF